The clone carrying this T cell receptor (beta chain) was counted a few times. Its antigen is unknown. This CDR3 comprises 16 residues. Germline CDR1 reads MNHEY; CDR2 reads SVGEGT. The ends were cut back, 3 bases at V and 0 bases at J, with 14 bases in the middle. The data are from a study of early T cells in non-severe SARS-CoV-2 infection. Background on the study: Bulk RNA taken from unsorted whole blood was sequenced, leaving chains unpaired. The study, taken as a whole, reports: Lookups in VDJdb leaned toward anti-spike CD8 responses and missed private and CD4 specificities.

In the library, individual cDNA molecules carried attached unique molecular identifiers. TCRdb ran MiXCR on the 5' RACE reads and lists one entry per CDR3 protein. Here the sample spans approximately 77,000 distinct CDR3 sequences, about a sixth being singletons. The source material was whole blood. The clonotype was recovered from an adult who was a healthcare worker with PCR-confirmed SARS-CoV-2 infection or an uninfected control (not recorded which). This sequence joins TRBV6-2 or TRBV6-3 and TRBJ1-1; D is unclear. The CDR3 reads CASSYWPGTLNTEAFF. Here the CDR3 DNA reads TGTGCCAGCAGTTATTGGCCCGGAACACTGAACACTGAAGCTTTCTTT.